This TCR beta chain was sequenced for a study of blood T cell repertoires in COVID-19. Across the study: Acute-phase and convalescent COVID-19 samples originated in the United States, Italy and Spain.

Original methodology: Reference gene primer amplification yielded estimated nucleated cell counts. Sequencing used immunoSEQ multiplex PCR; TCRdb keeps in-frame clones, though not all of them. V and J calls and clone size are as listed in that table; D and trimming were resolved from the DNA. The table includes about 240,000 clones, roughly 86% detected once. CDR1 and CDR2 from the germline V gene are SGHDT and YYEEEE. Trimming at V came to 2 bases and at J to 6 bases, leaving 11 bases not matched to a gene. There are 17 residues in the CDR3. J is TRBJ1-6 and V is TRBV5-6, with 7 positions matching TRBD1. Sequencing was performed on peripheral blood. The origin of this receptor is a woman in her 70s with active or convalescent COVID-19. The DNA for the CDR3 is TGTGCCAGCAGCTTATGGGGCCCGGGACAGTCTAATTCACCCCTCCACTTT. Its translation is CASSLWGPGQSNSPLHF.